This T cell receptor (beta chain) was identified during a study of OX40 agonist ivuxolimab in advanced cancers. Turning to this clone: Its antigen remains unknown.

General study findings and limits: No antigen was identified for the clonally expanded peripheral T cells. Some nonresponders also had low normalized T-cell clonal expansion.

The repertoire was sequenced with immunoSEQ multiplex PCR; TCRdb's copy has only in-frame clones and lacks some. The sample consists of around 15,000 clones, approximately 80% of them appearing once. This TCR was sampled from an adult with an advanced solid tumor such as melanoma, head and neck, liver or kidney cancer. The material sequenced was CD4+ or CD8+ T cells sorted from blood, taken in a trial of the OX40 agonist ivuxolimab.

The chain's CDR3 is CASSDRVEQYF. The CDR3 DNA is TGTGCCAGCTCCGATCGGGTCGAGCAGTACTTC. The genes are TRBV5-6 and TRBJ2-7; D gene ambiguous. The V gene lost 7 bases and the J gene lost 6 bases, with 11 bases spanning the gap. Germline V gene lookup returns CDR1 SGHDT and CDR2 YYEEEE. The CDR3 is 11 amino acids.